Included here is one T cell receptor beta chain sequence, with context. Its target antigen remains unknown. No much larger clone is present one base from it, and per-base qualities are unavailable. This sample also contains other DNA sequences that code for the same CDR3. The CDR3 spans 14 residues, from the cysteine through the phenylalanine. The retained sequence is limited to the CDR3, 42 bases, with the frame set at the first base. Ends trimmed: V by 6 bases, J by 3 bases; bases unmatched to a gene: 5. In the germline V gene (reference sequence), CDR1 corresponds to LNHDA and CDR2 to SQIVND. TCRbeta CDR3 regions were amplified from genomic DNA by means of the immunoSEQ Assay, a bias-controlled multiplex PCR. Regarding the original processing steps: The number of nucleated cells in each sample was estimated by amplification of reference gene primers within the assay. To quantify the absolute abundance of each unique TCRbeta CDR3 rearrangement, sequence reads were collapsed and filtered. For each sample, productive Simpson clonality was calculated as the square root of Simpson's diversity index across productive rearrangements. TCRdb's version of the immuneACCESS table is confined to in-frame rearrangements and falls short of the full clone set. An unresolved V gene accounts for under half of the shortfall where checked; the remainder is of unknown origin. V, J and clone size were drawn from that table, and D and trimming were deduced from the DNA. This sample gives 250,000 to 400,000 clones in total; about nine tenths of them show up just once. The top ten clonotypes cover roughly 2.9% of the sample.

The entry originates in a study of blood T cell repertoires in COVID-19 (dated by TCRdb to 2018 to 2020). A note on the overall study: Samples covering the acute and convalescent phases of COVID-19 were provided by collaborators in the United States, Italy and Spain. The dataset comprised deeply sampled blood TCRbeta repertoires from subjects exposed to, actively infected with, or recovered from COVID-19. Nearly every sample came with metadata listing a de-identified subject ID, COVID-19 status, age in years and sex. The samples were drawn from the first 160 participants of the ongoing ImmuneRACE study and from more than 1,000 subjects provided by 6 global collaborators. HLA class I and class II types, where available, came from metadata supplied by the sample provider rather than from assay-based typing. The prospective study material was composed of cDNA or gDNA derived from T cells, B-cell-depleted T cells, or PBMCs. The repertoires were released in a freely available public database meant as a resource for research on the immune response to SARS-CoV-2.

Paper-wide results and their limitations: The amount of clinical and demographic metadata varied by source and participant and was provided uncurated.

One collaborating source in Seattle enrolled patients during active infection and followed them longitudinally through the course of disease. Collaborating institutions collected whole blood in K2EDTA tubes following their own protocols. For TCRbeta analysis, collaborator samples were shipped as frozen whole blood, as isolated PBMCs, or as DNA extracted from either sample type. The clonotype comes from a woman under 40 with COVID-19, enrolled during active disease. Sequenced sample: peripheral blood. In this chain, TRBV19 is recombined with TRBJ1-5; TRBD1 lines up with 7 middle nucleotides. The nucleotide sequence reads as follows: TGTGCCAGTAGCGTTACAGGGGTCAATCAGCCCCAGCATTTT. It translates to CASSVTGVNQPQHF.